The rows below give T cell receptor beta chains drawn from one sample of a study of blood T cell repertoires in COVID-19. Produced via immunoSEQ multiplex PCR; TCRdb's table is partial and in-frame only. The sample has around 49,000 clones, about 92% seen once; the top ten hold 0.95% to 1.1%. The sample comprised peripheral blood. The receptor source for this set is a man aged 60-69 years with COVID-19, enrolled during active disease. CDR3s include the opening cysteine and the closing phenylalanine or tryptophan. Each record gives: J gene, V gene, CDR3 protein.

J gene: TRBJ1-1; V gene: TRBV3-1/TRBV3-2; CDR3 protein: CASSRSGVEAFF
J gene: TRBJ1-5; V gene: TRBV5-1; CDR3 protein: CASSLEGGASNQPQHF
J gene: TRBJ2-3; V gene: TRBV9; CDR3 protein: CASSALTDTQYF
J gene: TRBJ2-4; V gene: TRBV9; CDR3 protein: CASSAGSRGLAKNIQYF
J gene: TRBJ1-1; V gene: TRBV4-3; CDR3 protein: CASSQDLEREAFF
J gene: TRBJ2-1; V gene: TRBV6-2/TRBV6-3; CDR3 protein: CASSYPPGRRGGEQFF
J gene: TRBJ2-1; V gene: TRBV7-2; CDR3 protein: CASSYRDNYNEQFF
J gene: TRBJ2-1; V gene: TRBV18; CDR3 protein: CASSPASQNEQFF
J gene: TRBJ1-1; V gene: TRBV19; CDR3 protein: CASSIGQAGTEAFF
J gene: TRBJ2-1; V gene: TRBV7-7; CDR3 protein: CASSLAWGGWNEQFF
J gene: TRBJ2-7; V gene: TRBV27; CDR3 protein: CASSLSGRTNLGAGLPSYEQYF
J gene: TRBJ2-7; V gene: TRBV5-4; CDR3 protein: CASSSRKPGTGAYEQYF
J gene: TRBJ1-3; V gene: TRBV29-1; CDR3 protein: CSGGSGTGNTIYF
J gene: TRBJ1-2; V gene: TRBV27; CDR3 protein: CASSWGDPSGGYTF
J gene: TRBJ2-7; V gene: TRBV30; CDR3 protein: CAWSPGTSVYEQYF
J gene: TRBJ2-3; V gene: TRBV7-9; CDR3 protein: CASSSTSGRDGDTQYF
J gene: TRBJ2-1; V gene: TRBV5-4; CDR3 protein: CASSLGLAGGLNEQFF
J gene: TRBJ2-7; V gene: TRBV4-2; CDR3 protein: CASSQETGGHYEQYF
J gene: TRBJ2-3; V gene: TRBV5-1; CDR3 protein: CASWGGLGGADTQYF
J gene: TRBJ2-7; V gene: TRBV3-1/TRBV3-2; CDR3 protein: CASSQQARGDTEQYF
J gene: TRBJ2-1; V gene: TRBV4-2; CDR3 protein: CASSQEYGTSLYNEQFF
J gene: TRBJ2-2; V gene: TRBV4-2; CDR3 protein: CASSQPGQGSSGELFF
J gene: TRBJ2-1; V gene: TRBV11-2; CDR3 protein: CASSQTSGRHNEQFF
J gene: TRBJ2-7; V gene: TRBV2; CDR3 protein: CASSEARLAGVRDEQYF
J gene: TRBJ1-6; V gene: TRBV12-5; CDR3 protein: CASGLGGYNSPLHF
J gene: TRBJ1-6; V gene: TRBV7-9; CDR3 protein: CASSPDRSSYNSPLHF
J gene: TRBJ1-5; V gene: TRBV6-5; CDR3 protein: CASSYSGDSHNQPQHF
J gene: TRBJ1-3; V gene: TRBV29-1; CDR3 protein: CSAGGGSSGNTIYF
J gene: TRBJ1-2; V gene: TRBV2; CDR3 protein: CASTREGDGIYGYTF
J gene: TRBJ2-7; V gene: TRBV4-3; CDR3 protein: CASSHSRTSGPYEQYF
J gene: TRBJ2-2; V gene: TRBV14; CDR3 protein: CASSRQGLNTGELFF
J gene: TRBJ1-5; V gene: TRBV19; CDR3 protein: CASSMVASSNQPQHF
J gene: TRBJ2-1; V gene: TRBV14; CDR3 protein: CASSPPVAGNEQFF
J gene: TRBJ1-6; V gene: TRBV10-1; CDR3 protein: CASSEWGEGSPLHF
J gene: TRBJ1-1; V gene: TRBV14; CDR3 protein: CASSQVIGAGTEAFF
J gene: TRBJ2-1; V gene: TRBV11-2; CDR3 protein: CASSSGQGLFF
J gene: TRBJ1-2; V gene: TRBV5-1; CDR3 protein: CASSLVLAGRYTF
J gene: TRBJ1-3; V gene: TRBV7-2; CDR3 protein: CASSLGRATQAGNTIYF
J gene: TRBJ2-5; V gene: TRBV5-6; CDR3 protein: CASSLGQGGETQYF
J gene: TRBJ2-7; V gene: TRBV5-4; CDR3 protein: CASSLNSGGLLYEQYF
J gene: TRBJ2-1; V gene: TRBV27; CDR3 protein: CASQRGTYNEQFF
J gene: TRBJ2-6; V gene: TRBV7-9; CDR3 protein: CASSPRGVGSGANVLTF
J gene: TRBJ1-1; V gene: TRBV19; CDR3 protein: CASGPADVRPTEAFF
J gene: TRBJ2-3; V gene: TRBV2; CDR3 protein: CASRLSGYSTDTQYF
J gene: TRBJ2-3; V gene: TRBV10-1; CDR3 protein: CASESPGQGDTQYF
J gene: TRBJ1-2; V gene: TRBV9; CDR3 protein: CASSVEVGGANYGYTF
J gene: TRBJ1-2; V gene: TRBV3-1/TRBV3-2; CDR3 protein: CASSQGGLANYGYTF
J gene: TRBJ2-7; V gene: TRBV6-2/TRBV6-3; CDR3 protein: CASSLDREETYEQYF
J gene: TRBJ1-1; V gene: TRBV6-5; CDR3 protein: CASSYSGGRTYTEAFF
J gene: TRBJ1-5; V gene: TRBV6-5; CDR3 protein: CASSLWSGLDQPQHF
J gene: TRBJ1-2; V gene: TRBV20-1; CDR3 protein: CSASKPRQAHYGYTF
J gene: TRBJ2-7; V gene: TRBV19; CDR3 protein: CASSIGTSGYEQYF
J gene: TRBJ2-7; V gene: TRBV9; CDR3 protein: CASSPLGGAGGSYEQYF